The 10 T cell receptor beta chains in this list originate from one sample, sequenced in a study of control samples from healthy donors and cancer patients. The repertoire was sequenced with immunoSEQ multiplex PCR; TCRdb's copy has only in-frame clones and lacks some. In the table there are around 68,000 clones, nearly 85% of which are singletons. Sequencing was carried out using blood. These receptors were collected from a man between 60 and 75 years old in good health.

The chain recombines TRBV30 with TRBJ2-6, with D perhaps matching TRBD1 (5 bases). V dropped 5 bases and J dropped 4 bases, with 12 bases sitting between them. The germline V gene encodes CDR1 GTSNPN and CDR2 SVGIG (reference sequence). The CDR3 covers 14 residues. DNA of the CDR3: TGTGCCTGGCAAGGGGCCATCGGGGCCAACGTCCTGACTTTC. Translation: CAWQGAIGANVLTF.

The chain recombines TRBV28 with TRBJ1-4, with D hard to call. The CDR3 consists of 13 residues. Germline CDR1 and CDR2: MDHEN and SYDVKM. The ends were cut back, 5 bases at V and 10 bases at J, with 14 bases in the middle. CDR3 residues: CASSPRMSRKLFF. In nucleotides, the CDR3 is TGTGCCAGCAGTCCCAGGATGAGCAGAAAACTGTTTTTT.

This chain uses TRBV28 with TRBJ1-5; D is perhaps TRBD1 (6 bases). The CDR3 runs to 13 residues. With 5 bases removed from V and 7 bases from J, the gap between germline ends came to 12 bases. Germline-derived CDR1 and CDR2 are MDHEN and SYDVKM. The CDR3 DNA reads as TGTGCCAGCAGTACAGGGAGGGAGCAGCCCCAGCATTTT. Encoded protein: CASSTGREQPQHF.

The chain employs TRBV18 and TRBJ2-7, with D perhaps TRBD1 (6 bases). The V gene's germline CDR1 is KGHSH and CDR2 LQKENI. V shed 4 bases and J shed 4 bases, with 11 bases lying between them. The CDR3 is made up of 13 amino acids. As DNA, the CDR3 is TGTGCCAGCTCACTCCGGGACAAATACGAGCAGTACTTC. It encodes CASSLRDKYEQYF.

The chain combines TRBV29-1 with TRBJ2-3, with TRBD1 identical over 7 bases. Trimming took 4 bases from V and 6 from J; bases not matched to a gene: 13. The CDR3 loop spans 15 amino acids. CDR1 and CDR2 from the germline V gene are SQVTM and ANQGSEA. CDR3 amino acids: CSVVIVGEGADTQYF. DNA for the CDR3: TGCAGCGTTGTTATCGTCGGAGAGGGGGCGGATACGCAGTATTTT.

This chain connects TRBV7-2 to TRBJ2-1, with D perhaps TRBD2 (7 bases). The CDR3 runs 13 residues. Trimming cost V 5 bases and J 9 bases, with 14 bases left between them. Germline CDR1 SGHTA, CDR2 FQGNSA. The CDR3 nucleotides read TGTGCCAGCAGCCCGCTAGGGGGGGGTGAGCAGTTCTTC. Translating it yields CASSPLGGGEQFF.

This chain connects TRBV5-5 to TRBJ1-5; possibly TRBD1 for D (6 bases). CDR1 and CDR2 (germline): SGHKS, YYEKEE (reference sequence). This CDR3 has 16 residues. Trimming took 3 bases from V and 2 from J, leaving 15 bases between them. The CDR3 loop is CASSWDTQLGNQPQHF. The CDR3 region has the DNA TGTGCCAGCAGCTGGGACACACAATTAGGCAATCAGCCCCAGCATTTT.

There are a few counts of this clone. The V and J genes are TRBV9 and TRBJ1-1; D gene unclear. The V gene's germline CDR1 is SGDLS and CDR2 YYNGEE. V gave up 1 base and J gave up 3 bases, with 7 bases separating them. The CDR3 length is 13 residues. Written as DNA, the CDR3 is TGTGCCAGCAGCGTAACCCTGGACACTGAAGCTTTCTTT. Protein: CASSVTLDTEAFF.

J is TRBJ2-2 and V is TRBV11-1, with D possibly matching TRBD2 (5 bases). CDR1 SGHAT and CDR2 FQDESV come from the germline V gene (reference sequence). V lost 1 base and J 7 bases, leaving 7 bases between the germline ends. The CDR3 runs 13 residues. In DNA form, the CDR3 reads TGTGCCAGCAGCTTAGGGGAGTTCGGGGAGCTGTTTTTT. Encoded protein: CASSLGEFGELFF. The full variable domain, completed using reference TRBV11-1 and TRBJ2-2, is EAEVAQSPRYKITEKSQAVAFWCDPISGHATLYWYRQILGQGPELLVQFQDESVVDDSQLPKDRFSAERLKGVDSTLKIQPAELGDSAMYLCASSLGEFGELFFGEGSRLTVL.

The V call is TRBV10-3, the J call TRBJ1-2; the match to TRBD1 covers 8 bases. V lost 0 bases and J lost 7; bases outside the gene matches: 16. CDR3 length equals 18 residues. Germline V CDR1 and CDR2: ENHRY, SYGVKD. Here the CDR3 DNA reads TGTGCCATCAGTGAGTCTGGGAGGACAGGGAGTTTGGGTTCTGGCTACACCTTC. Encoded protein: CAISESGRTGSLGSGYTF.